This entry lists 8 T cell receptor beta chains sequenced from one sample in a study of neurological immune-mediated disorders. Time point noted: longitudinal time-point 2. TCRdb ran MiXCR on the 5' RACE reads and lists one entry per CDR3 protein. Of 81,000 or so distinct CDR3 sequences detected, roughly an eighth appear once; the ten largest clones hold around 5%. Sequences were obtained from PBMCs. The receptor set was obtained from a female donor with HTLV-1-associated myelopathy (HAM/TSP).

This clonotype has a count of ten or more. The chain couples TRBV5-1 to TRBJ2-1; TRBD2 is a possible D gene (6 bases). V was trimmed by 3 bases and J by 5 bases, leaving 18 bases between them. CDR3 length equals 16 residues. The germline V gene has CDR1 SGHRS and CDR2 YFSETQ. The CDR3 region is CASSYQGLRRDNEQFF. DNA for the CDR3: TGCGCCAGCAGCTACCAGGGACTCCGTAGGGACAATGAGCAGTTCTTC. The full variable domain, its missing parts supplied by reference TRBV5-1 and TRBJ2-1, is KAGVTQTPRYLIKTRGQQVTLSCSPISGHRSVSWYQQTPGQGLQFLFEYFSETQRNKGNFPGRFSGRQFSNSRSEMNVSTLELGDSALYLCASSYQGLRRDNEQFFGPGTRLTVL.

This clonotype was counted ten times or more. The chain recombines TRBV6-2 or TRBV6-3 with TRBJ1-2; D gene unclear. Germline CDR1 MNHEY, CDR2 SVGEGT. This CDR3 is built from 13 residues. Deletions cut 0 bases from V and 4 bases from J, with 6 bases between. The CDR3 DNA is TGTGCCAGCAGTTACTCCCAGGTCTATGGCTACACCTTC. Amino acid sequence: CASSYSQVYGYTF.

This clonotype was observed many times. This rearrangement joins TRBV7-3 to TRBJ2-1; no definite D call. V dropped 2 bases and J dropped 8 bases, with 16 bases sitting between them. Germline values: CDR1 SGHTA, CDR2 FQGTGA. The CDR3 runs to 15 residues. Written as DNA, the CDR3 is TGTGCCAGCAGCTTAGGACGGAACGCCAACGATGAGCAGTTCTTC. Translating it yields CASSLGRNANDEQFF.

The sample holds many counts of this clonotype. As DNA, the CDR3 is TGCGCCAGCAGCTTGGGGGGCCTCACAGATACGCAGTATTTT. It codes for CASSLGGLTDTQYF. This chain links TRBV5-1 with TRBJ2-3; possible D gene TRBD1, 5 bases. Germline assignment: CDR1 SGHRS and CDR2 YFSETQ. The CDR3 consists of 14 residues. V gave up 0 bases and J gave up 2 bases, with 7 bases separating them.

To note about this clonotype: Possible read error: a much larger clone is one base away. The V gene is TRBV20-1, the J gene TRBJ2-7; TRBD1 matches 8 bases. Germline V gives CDR1 DFQATT, CDR2 SNEGSKA (reference sequence). The CDR3 spans 12 residues. The ends lost 7 bases at V and 5 bases at J; junction bases unmatched: 7. The CDR3 here is CSDRGQVNEQYF. CDR3 sequence (DNA): TGCAGTGATAGGGGACAGGTCAACGAGCAGTACTTC.

This clonotype was picked up many times. The rearrangement joins TRBV4-2 to TRBJ2-3; 8 nucleotides line up with TRBD2. Germline trimming cut 0 bases from V and 6 bases from J; bases unmatched to any gene: 8. Germline CDR1 and CDR2: LGHNA and YNFKEQ. The CDR3 runs 16 residues. CDR3: CASSQEGRGGSDTQYF. CDR3 bases: TGTGCCAGCAGCCAAGAAGGACGGGGGGGCTCGGATACGCAGTATTTT.

This clonotype was recorded at least ten times. The V call is TRBV7-2, the J call TRBJ1-5, with 9 positions matching TRBD1. Losses at the gene ends were 5 bases for V and 0 bases for J; bases not matched to a gene: 14. Germline V gene lookup returns CDR1 SGHTA and CDR2 FQGNSA. The CDR3 extends over 19 amino acids. CDR3 nucleotide sequence: TGTGCCAGCAGCGTACCCCCCGGGACAGGGATTGATAGCAATCAGCCCCAGCATTTT. Protein: CASSVPPGTGIDSNQPQHF.

This clonotype was seen at least ten times. V is TRBV5-1 and J is TRBJ2-7; 9 bases line up with TRBD1. Germline V gene lookup returns CDR1 SGHRS and CDR2 YFSETQ. V shed 3 bases, J shed 2 bases, and the junction held 3 bases outside the gene matches. This CDR3 is built from 14 residues. The CDR3 coding sequence is TGCGCCAGCAGCTCGGGACAGGGCCCCTACGAGCAGTACTTC. Translation gives CASSSGQGPYEQYF.